The 27 T cell receptor beta chains reported below all come from one sample, sequenced in a study of OX40 agonist ivuxolimab in advanced cancers. TCRdb's table, derived via immunoSEQ multiplex PCR, lists solely in-frame clones and lacks some. The repertoire has 71,000 or so clones, approximately 91% of them found once; the top ten carry about 2%. Sequenced material: CD4+ or CD8+ T cells sorted from blood, taken in a trial of the OX40 agonist ivuxolimab. Source of these receptors: an adult with an advanced solid tumor such as melanoma, head and neck, liver or kidney cancer.

Here the CDR3 reads CASSLGASTYEQYF. The DNA of the CDR3 is TGTGCCAGCAGCTTAGGGGCCTCGACCTACGAGCAGTACTTC. The genes are TRBV7-6 and TRBJ2-7, with no clear D. V was pared by 1 base and J by 2 bases, with 9 bases between. This CDR3 spans 14 amino acids. In germline, CDR1 is SGHVS, CDR2 FNYEAQ.

The chain is built from TRBV28 and TRBJ2-3, with D perhaps TRBD1 or TRBD2 (5 bases each). The CDR3 spans 14 residues. The germline V gene encodes CDR1 MDHEN and CDR2 SYDVKM. V lost 7 bases to trimming and J lost 7 bases, with 18 bases between them. CDR3 DNA: TGTGCCAGCACCCCCGGGGCAGCGGAGTATACGCAGTATTTT. This codes for CASTPGAAEYTQYF.

This chain uses TRBV4-1 with TRBJ2-5, with 15 bases matching TRBD2. The V and J ends lost 6 bases and 5 bases, in that order; junction bases with no gene match: 10. Looked up from germline, CDR1 is MGHRA and CDR2 is YSYEKL. The CDR3 runs to 17 residues. The CDR3 is CASSPGLAGGPGETQYF. The DNA for the CDR3 is TGCGCCAGCAGTCCCGGACTAGCGGGAGGGCCGGGGGAGACCCAGTACTTC.

The chain carries TRBV28 and TRBJ2-1; 10 positions match TRBD2. Germline CDR1 MDHEN, CDR2 SYDVKM. The ends lost 3 bases at V and 8 bases at J; junction bases unmatched: 7. The CDR3 is 15 residues long. This CDR3 is CASSFRGAGGDEQFF. The CDR3 DNA is TGTGCCAGCAGTTTTAGGGGAGCGGGAGGGGATGAGCAGTTCTTC.

Here the CDR3 reads CASRPPTRYEQYF. Written as DNA, the CDR3 is TGTGCCAGCAGACCCCCTACCCGCTACGAGCAGTACTTC. The V gene is TRBV28, the J gene TRBJ2-7; D is unclear. This CDR3 is 13 amino acids long. Germline assignment: CDR1 MDHEN and CDR2 SYDVKM. V lost 6 bases and J lost 3, with 12 bases in between.

This clone was seen a single time. The chain has TRBV28 and TRBJ1-1, with D tentatively TRBD1 (6 bases). Trimming shortened V by 5 bases and J by 3 bases, and 16 bases separated the two germline ends. Germline V gene data show CDR1 as MDHEN and CDR2 as SYDVKM. This CDR3 has 15 residues. CDR3 residues: CASSTWTVWDTEAFF. CDR3 DNA sequence: TGTGCCAGCAGTACTTGGACAGTTTGGGACACTGAAGCTTTCTTT.

The chain couples TRBV4-1 to TRBJ1-2; 8 bases are shared with TRBD1. There are 14 residues in the CDR3. The V gene's germline CDR1 is MGHRA and CDR2 YSYEKL. Trimming cost V 3 bases and J 7 bases; bases outside gene matches: 7. For the CDR3, the DNA is TGCGCCAGCAGCCACCTGGACAGGGATGGTGGCTACACCTTC. Its protein is CASSHLDRDGGYTF.

V is TRBV19 and J is TRBJ1-2; D gene uncertain. The length of the CDR3 is 15 residues. Germline CDR1 reads LNHDA; CDR2 reads SQIVND (reference sequence). V was pared by 5 bases and J by 8 bases, with 21 bases between. The CDR3: CASSSSRGTGGGYTF. CDR3 nucleotides: TGTGCCAGTAGTTCTAGTCGAGGAACCGGCGGCGGCTACACCTTC. Variable domain in full (rest from reference TRBV19 and TRBJ1-2): DGGITQSPKYLFRKEGQNVTLSCEQNLNHDAMYWYRQDPGQGLRLIYYSQIVNDFQKGDIAEGYSVSREKKESFPLTVTSAQKNPTAFYLCASSSSRGTGGGYTFGSGTRLTVV.

The chain combines TRBV7-9 with TRBJ2-2, with unresolved D. Germline lookup yields CDR1 SEHNR and CDR2 FQNEAQ (reference sequence). V was trimmed by 1 base and J by 3 bases, leaving 6 bases between them. This CDR3 has 14 residues. CDR3 sequence (DNA): TGTGCCAGCAGCTTAGGGCTAGACACCGGGGAGCTGTTTTTT. This translates into CASSLGLDTGELFF.

This chain connects TRBV29-1 to TRBJ2-5; D not certain. CDR3 length: 11 residues. With 3 bases removed from V and 5 bases from J, the gap between germline ends came to 7 bases. Per germline, CDR1 SQVTM and CDR2 ANQGSEA. The CDR3 DNA is TGCAGCGTTGAGGGCATGGAGACCCAGTACTTC. Protein: CSVEGMETQYF.

J is TRBJ1-2 and V is TRBV5-1, with D possibly TRBD1 on 5 matching bases. The ends were cut back, 7 bases at V and 5 bases at J, with 18 bases in the middle. This CDR3 is 14 amino acids long. The germline CDR1 and CDR2 sequences are SGHRS and YFSETQ. The CDR3 loop is CASGPQDTLYGYTF. CDR3 nucleotide sequence: TGCGCCAGCGGGCCCCAGGACACGTTATATGGCTACACCTTC.

The genes are TRBV6-6 and TRBJ1-4; 7 bases are shared with TRBD1. Germline CDR1 is MNHNY and CDR2 is SVGAGI (reference sequence). The CDR3 has 16 residues. Unmatched junction bases numbered 13, after V lost 4 bases and J lost 8 bases. The CDR3 region has the DNA TGTGCCAGCAGTTTCAATCCAGGGGGGGAATTCGAAAAACTGTTTTTT. This codes for CASSFNPGGEFEKLFF.

The rearrangement links TRBV4-2 to TRBJ2-1; 10 bases align to TRBD2. CDR1 LGHNA and CDR2 YNFKEQ come from the germline V gene. The ends lost 1 base at V and 9 bases at J; junction bases unmatched: 9. The CDR3 consists of 16 residues. The CDR3 nucleotides read TGTGCCAGCAGCCAAGCTCAAGGGACTAGCGTCGGTGAGCAGTTCTTC. Translation: CASSQAQGTSVGEQFF.

The chain joins TRBV11-2 to TRBJ2-1, with 9 bases aligning to TRBD2. The CDR3 runs 17 residues. Germline V CDR1 and CDR2: SGHAT, FQNNGV. The ends lost 5 bases at V and 0 bases at J; junction bases unmatched: 8. As DNA, the CDR3 is TGTGCCAGCAGCCCGACTAGCGGACGAAGCTCCTACAATGAGCAGTTCTTC. Its translation: CASSPTSGRSSYNEQFF.

The V gene is TRBV5-1, the J gene TRBJ2-2; D remains ambiguous. CDR1 and CDR2 from the germline V gene are SGHRS and YFSETQ. V was shortened by 1 base and J by 4 bases, with 5 bases between the two germline ends. CDR3 length: 13 amino acids. CDR3 amino acids: CASSLLSTGELFF. For the CDR3, the DNA is TGCGCCAGCAGCTTGCTATCCACCGGGGAGCTGTTTTTT.

The chain recombines TRBV4-2 with TRBJ2-3, with 9 bases fitting TRBD2. The CDR3 sequence is 14 residues long. CDR1 is LGHNA and CDR2 is YNFKEQ in the germline V gene. V was pared by 4 bases and J by 2 bases, with 1 base of the junction left unmatched. The CDR3 DNA sequence: TGTGCCAGCAGCCCTAGCGGGATCACAGATACGCAGTATTTT. This codes for CASSPSGITDTQYF.

This chain links TRBV28 with TRBJ2-1, with D perhaps TRBD2 (5 bases). Trimming took off 6 bases at V and 5 bases at J, with 17 bases between the two ends. Germline CDR1 MDHEN, CDR2 SYDVKM. This CDR3 contains 15 residues. CDR3 sequence: CASRRGPPPNNEQFF. DNA of the CDR3: TGTGCCAGCAGACGCGGGCCTCCACCTAACAATGAGCAGTTCTTC.

The chain uses TRBV28 and TRBJ2-7; 7 nucleotides align to TRBD2. The CDR3 spans 13 residues. Trimming removed 8 bases from V and 2 bases from J; junction bases left unmatched: 6. The germline V gene has CDR1 MDHEN and CDR2 SYDVKM. The DNA of the CDR3 is TGTGCCAGCTTAGAGACTAGCCCCTACGAGCAGTACTTC. It is translated as CASLETSPYEQYF.

The chain employs TRBV14 and TRBJ1-1; no reliable D call. Trimming removed 4 bases from V and 11 bases from J, with 14 bases in between. The CDR3 is 12 residues long. The germline V gene has CDR1 SGHDN and CDR2 FVKESK. The CDR3 loop is CASSPSAQRAFF. The CDR3 DNA reads TGTGCCAGCAGCCCCTCCGCCCAAAGGGCTTTCTTT.

This sequence joins TRBV5-1 and TRBJ2-7, with 7 nucleotides matching TRBD1. The CDR3 consists of 15 residues. V lost 2 bases and J lost 2; bases outside the gene matches: 7. Germline V gives CDR1 SGHRS, CDR2 YFSETQ. This CDR3 reads CASSFSGGTTYEQYF. The CDR3 region has the DNA TGCGCCAGCAGCTTCTCAGGGGGAACCACCTACGAGCAGTACTTC.

The chain joins TRBV7-2 to TRBJ1-2; D gene ambiguous. The germline V gene encodes CDR1 SGHTA and CDR2 FQGNSA. This CDR3 is 14 amino acids long. V was trimmed by 5 bases and J by 9 bases, leaving 19 bases between them. CDR3 coding DNA: TGTGCCAGCAGCCCGTCCCGAGGGCTAGATCGCTACACCTTC. Translation: CASSPSRGLDRYTF.

This clone was seen more than once but under ten times. The chain couples TRBV28 to TRBJ2-5, with D possibly being TRBD1 (5 bases). Germline assignment: CDR1 MDHEN and CDR2 SYDVKM. With 5 bases removed from V and 3 bases from J, the gap between germline ends came to 13 bases. This CDR3 has 14 residues. CDR3 bases: TGTGCCAGCAGTCCCTTCCGACAGAAAGAGACCCAGTACTTC. Translating gives CASSPFRQKETQYF. The variable domain in full, with the rest retrieved from reference TRBV28 and TRBJ2-5, is DVKVTQSSRYLVKRTGEKVFLECVQDMDHENMFWYRQDPGLGLRLIYFSYDVKMKEKGDIPEGYSVSREKKERFSLILESASTNQTSMYLCASSPFRQKETQYFGPGTRLLVL.

CDR3 region: CASSEAGDYEQYF. CDR3 in DNA: TGTGCCAGCAGTGAAGCAGGGGACTACGAGCAGTACTTC. The chain joins TRBV6-1 to TRBJ2-7; maybe TRBD1 (5 bases). The length of the CDR3 is 13 residues. V gave up 0 bases and J gave up 3 bases, with 6 bases separating them. CDR1 is MNHNS and CDR2 is SASEGT in the germline V gene.

The chain combines TRBV28 with TRBJ1-2; D gene unclear. The CDR3 contains 14 residues. Germline CDR1 reads MDHEN; CDR2 reads SYDVKM. Trimming pared 4 bases from V and 0 bases from J, leaving 9 bases between. The CDR3 bases are TGTGCCAGCAGTTCGAGGTCCTCTAACTATGGCTACACCTTC. Translation gives CASSSRSSNYGYTF.

This chain joins TRBV7-9 and TRBJ2-7; 9 bases line up with TRBD1. This CDR3 is 17 amino acids long. CDR1 is SEHNR, CDR2 FQNEAQ, per germline (reference sequence). V lost 5 bases, J lost 1 base, and 12 bases stayed unmatched. The CDR3 bases are TGTGCCAGCAGCCCTGGGACAGGGAGCGTGGAGTCCTACGAGCAGTACTTC. The encoded protein is CASSPGTGSVESYEQYF. Full variable domain (missing parts from reference TRBV7-9 and TRBJ2-7): DTGVSQNPRHKITKRGQNVTFRCDPISEHNRLYWYRQTLGQGPEFLTYFQNEAQLEKSRLLSDRFSAERPKGSFSTLEIQRTEQGDSAMYLCASSPGTGSVESYEQYFGPGTRLTVT.

The V and J genes are TRBV10-2 and TRBJ2-1; 8 positions agree with TRBD2. V was clipped by 9 bases and J by 6 bases; unmatched bases: 7. This CDR3 is built from 13 residues. Germline CDR1 WSHSY, CDR2 SAAADI. The CDR3 nucleotides are TGCGCCAGTAATACCGGGAGGGCCAATGAGCAGTTCTTC. Amino acids: CASNTGRANEQFF.

The gene calls are TRBV11-2 and TRBJ2-1; 8 nucleotides line up with TRBD2. Germline assignment: CDR1 SGHAT and CDR2 FQNNGV. V was clipped by 5 bases and J by 2 bases; unmatched bases: 5. The CDR3 sequence is 15 residues long. CDR3 amino acids: CASSDGRATYNEQFF. In DNA form, the CDR3 reads TGTGCCAGCAGCGACGGGAGGGCTACCTACAATGAGCAGTTCTTC.